This T cell receptor beta chain appears in the sequencing data of a study of T cells in Graves' hyperthyroidism and ophthalmopathy. Whole-study findings and limits: Among clonotypes expanded in thyroid above 0.001, most were also found in blood.

By its share, this clonotype is medium-sized. Antigen: not known. RNA transcripts served as the template for amplifying TCR beta CDR3 regions. The HTBI primer set drove a first-round RT-PCR of the TCR CDR3. TCRdb used MiXCR to reprocess the multiplex PCR reads, holding one entry per CDR3 protein. The sample yields tens of thousands of distinct CDR3 sequences, under 55% seen once. Exclusion of a patient resulted from uncontrolled infection, other autoimmune disease, pregnancy or lactation. The TCR originated in a woman younger than 45 with Graves' hyperthyroidism. The specimen sequenced was blood.

The CDR3 region has the DNA TGTGCCAGCAGCTTCAGGACTAGCGGGAGTCGTGCAGATACGCAGTATTTT. Translated: CASSFRTSGSRADTQYF. V gene TRBV9 combines with J gene TRBJ2-3; 13 nucleotides line up with TRBD2. CDR3 length: 17 residues. V shed 4 bases and J 4 bases; nucleotides not matched to a gene: 9. Per germline, CDR1 SGDLS and CDR2 YYNGEE.